The sequence of this TCR beta chain was determined in a study of Ad26.COV2.S vaccination and SARS-CoV-2 variants. Overall study context: Once, or twice with 56 days between doses, Ad26.COV2.S was given intramuscularly. General observations from the study: Responses of spike-specific T cells (both CD8+ and CD4+) reportedly showed substantial breadth after vaccination. TCR breadth and depth estimates may have understated total T cell responses.

V lost 10 bases to trimming and J lost 6 bases, with 14 bases between them. The CDR3 extends over 12 amino acids. The germline V gene encodes CDR1 MNHEY and CDR2 SVGAGI. Clones were read by immunoSEQ multiplex PCR, and TCRdb kept only the in-frame ones, dropping some. Among 300,000 to 400,000 clones listed, roughly 84% were seen once. Documented treatment: around 19 received Ad26.COV2.S at low or high dose, single or two shots; about 5 received placebo; per-sample allocation not given. Day 63 after the first vaccine or placebo injection was the time point for sampling. Vaccination used an Ad26 vector expressing Wuhan-strain SARS-CoV-2 spike. Note on this clone: Its antigen is not known.

The sequence was collected from a person between 18 and 59 years old who received the Ad26.COV2.S COVID-19 vaccine or a placebo. Source: peripheral blood, taken in a trial of Ad26.COV2.S vaccine versus placebo. The chain employs TRBV6-5 and TRBJ2-3; D is ambiguous. CDR3 sequence (DNA): TGTGCCACGCAAGAACCACAGGATACGCAGTATTTT. It yields the protein CATQEPQDTQYF.